This T cell receptor beta chain was sequenced in a study of long-term antiretroviral therapy in people with HIV. In the study overall: There is a gap of about a decade between the earliest samples and the later 2015 immediate-ART recommendation. The study, taken as a whole, reports: Controls showed broader CDR3 length ranges than did the HIV repertoires. Increased diversity was seen after ART, yet it remained lower than in transplant donor controls.

Version v3.0 of the immunoSEQ assay was performed at survey level. Per-sample TRB depth target: about 40,000-55,000 T-cell genomes. The data were produced by immunoSEQ multiplex PCR, yet TCRdb's version contains in-frame clones alone and is incomplete. The top ten hold nearly 7.5% of the sample, which has 25,000 to 35,000 clones, 88% seen once. With respect to this clone: Its cognate antigen is unknown.

This CDR3 is 13 amino acids long. Trimming shortened V by 7 bases and J by 0 bases, and 7 bases separated the two germline ends. Looked up from germline, CDR1 is WSHSY and CDR2 is SAAADI. This rearrangement joins TRBV10-2 to TRBJ2-1; D is ambiguous. Sequenced material: unsorted PBMCs, taken approximately 5 years before starting antiretroviral therapy. The clonotype was recovered from a man between 45 and 60 years old with HIV. CDR3 sequence: CASNADSYNEQFF. The CDR3 nucleotides read TGCGCCAGCAATGCGGACTCCTACAATGAGCAGTTCTTC.